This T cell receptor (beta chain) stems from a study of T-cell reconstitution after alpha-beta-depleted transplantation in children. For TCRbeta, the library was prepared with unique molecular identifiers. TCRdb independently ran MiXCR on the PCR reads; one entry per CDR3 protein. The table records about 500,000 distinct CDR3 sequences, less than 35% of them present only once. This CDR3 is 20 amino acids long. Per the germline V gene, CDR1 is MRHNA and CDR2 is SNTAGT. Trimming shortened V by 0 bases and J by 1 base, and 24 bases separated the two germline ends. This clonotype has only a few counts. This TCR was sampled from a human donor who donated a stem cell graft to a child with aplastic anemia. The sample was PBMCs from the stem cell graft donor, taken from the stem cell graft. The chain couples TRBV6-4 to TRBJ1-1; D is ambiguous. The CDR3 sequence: CASSDSETGFRRRPNTEAFF. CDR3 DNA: TGTGCCAGCAGTGACTCTGAAACTGGTTTTAGGCGACGACCGAACACTGAAGCTTTCTTT.